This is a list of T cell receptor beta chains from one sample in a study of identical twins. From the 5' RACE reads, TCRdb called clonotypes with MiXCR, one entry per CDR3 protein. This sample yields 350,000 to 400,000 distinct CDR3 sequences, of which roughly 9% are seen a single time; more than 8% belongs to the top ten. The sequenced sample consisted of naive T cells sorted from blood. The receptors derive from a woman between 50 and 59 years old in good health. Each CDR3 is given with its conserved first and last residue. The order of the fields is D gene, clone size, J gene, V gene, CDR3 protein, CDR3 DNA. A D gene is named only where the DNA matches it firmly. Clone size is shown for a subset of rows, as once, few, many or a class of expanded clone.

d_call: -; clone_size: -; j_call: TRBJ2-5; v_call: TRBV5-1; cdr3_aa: CASSMSTWGQETQYF; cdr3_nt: TGCGCCAGCAGCATGAGCACCTGGGGGCAAGAGACCCAGTACTTC
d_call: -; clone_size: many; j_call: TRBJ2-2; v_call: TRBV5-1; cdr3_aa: CASGHGNYGELFF; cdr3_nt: TGCGCCAGCGGCCATGGGAATTACGGGGAGCTGTTTTTT
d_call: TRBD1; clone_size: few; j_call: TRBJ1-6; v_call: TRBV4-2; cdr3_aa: CASSPRRDSPSPLHF; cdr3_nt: TGTGCCAGCAGCCCGAGGCGGGACAGTCCTTCACCCCTCCACTTT
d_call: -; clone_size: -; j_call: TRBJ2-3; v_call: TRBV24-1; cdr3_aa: CATSLQADTQYF; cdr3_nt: TGTGCCACCAGTCTACAGGCCGATACGCAGTATTTT
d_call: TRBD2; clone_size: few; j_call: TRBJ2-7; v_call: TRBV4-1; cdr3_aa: CASSQPSSGYEQYF; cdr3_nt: TGCGCCAGCAGCCAACCTTCTAGCGGCTACGAGCAGTACTTC
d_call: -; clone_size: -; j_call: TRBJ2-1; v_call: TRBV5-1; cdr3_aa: CASSLGGGTYNEQFF; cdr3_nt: TGCGCCAGCAGCTTGGGAGGGGGAACCTACAATGAGCAGTTCTTC
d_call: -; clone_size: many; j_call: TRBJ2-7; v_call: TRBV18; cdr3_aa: CASSPDYEQYF; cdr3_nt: TGTGCCAGCTCACCTGACTACGAGCAGTACTTC
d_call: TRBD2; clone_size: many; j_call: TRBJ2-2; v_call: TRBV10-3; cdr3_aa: CAISGLAGAMNTGELFF; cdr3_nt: TGTGCCATCAGTGGACTAGCGGGAGCCATGAACACCGGGGAGCTGTTTTTT
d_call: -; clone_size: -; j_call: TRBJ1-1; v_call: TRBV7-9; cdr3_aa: CASSTGGIGAFF; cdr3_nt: TGTGCCAGCAGCACCGGCGGTATTGGAGCTTTCTTT
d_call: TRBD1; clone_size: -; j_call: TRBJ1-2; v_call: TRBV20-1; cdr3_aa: CSARVSGTASLVKSYTF; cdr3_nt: TGCAGTGCTAGAGTTTCCGGGACAGCCTCTCTGGTCAAGAGCTACACCTTC
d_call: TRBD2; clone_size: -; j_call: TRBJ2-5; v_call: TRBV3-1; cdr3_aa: CASSQELPGAGDGETQYF; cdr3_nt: TGTGCCAGCAGCCAAGAGCTCCCAGGAGCGGGAGATGGAGAGACCCAGTACTTC
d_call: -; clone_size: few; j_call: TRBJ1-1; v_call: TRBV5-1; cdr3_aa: CASTRNGGATEAFF; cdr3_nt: TGCGCCAGCACCCGGAACGGGGGCGCGACTGAAGCTTTCTTT
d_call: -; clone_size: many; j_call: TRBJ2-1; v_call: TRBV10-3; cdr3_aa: CAISGSGGTANEQFF; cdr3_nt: TGTGCCATCAGTGGGTCGGGCGGGACAGCCAATGAGCAGTTCTTC
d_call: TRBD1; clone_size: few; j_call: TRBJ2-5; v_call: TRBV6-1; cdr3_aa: CASSPLGTGLETQYF; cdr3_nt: TGTGCCAGTTCCCCCCTCGGGACAGGGCTGGAGACCCAGTACTTC
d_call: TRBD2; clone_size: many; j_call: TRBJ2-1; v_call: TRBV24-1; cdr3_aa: CATSDPVGGSKAANEQFF; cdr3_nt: TGTGCCACCAGTGATCCGGTGGGCGGGAGTAAGGCGGCGAATGAGCAGTTCTTC
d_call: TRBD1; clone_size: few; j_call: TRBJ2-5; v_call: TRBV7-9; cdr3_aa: CASSLIPGGMETQYF; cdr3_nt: TGTGCCAGCAGCTTAATACCAGGGGGCATGGAGACCCAGTACTTC
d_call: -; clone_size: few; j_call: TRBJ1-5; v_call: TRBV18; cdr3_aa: CASSRLSNQPQHF; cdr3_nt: TGTGCCAGCTCACGTCTCTCCAATCAGCCCCAGCATTTT
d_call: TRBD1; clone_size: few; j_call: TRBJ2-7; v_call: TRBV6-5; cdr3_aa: CASGQGATYEQYF; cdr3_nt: TGTGCCAGCGGACAGGGGGCTACCTACGAGCAGTACTTC